The text below deals with one T cell receptor (beta chain). Its antigen is undetermined. Together with a sample-barcoded 5' primer, a J-beta primer mix was included in a second PCR lasting about 6 to 11 cycles. Using its own MiXCR run on the 5' RACE reads, TCRdb lists one record per CDR3 protein. The table records over 950,000 distinct CDR3 sequences, less than 45% of them present only once. The data originate from a study of blood T cells in healthy people across ages. General study findings and limits: Researchers deemed the diversity estimates from one million T cells underestimates. While age rose, TCR beta diversity per million T cells dropped in a roughly linear way.

Trimming cost V 4 bases and J 6 bases, with 9 bases left between them. The germline V gene encodes CDR1 SGHDN and CDR2 FVKESK. The CDR3 has 12 residues. The J gene is TRBJ2-5, the V gene TRBV14, with D perhaps matching TRBD1 (6 bases). Sequenced material: blood. The sequence derives from a young man in good health. CDR3 bases: TGTGCCAGCAGCCGAGACAGGAAGACCCAGTACTTC. It is translated as CASSRDRKTQYF.